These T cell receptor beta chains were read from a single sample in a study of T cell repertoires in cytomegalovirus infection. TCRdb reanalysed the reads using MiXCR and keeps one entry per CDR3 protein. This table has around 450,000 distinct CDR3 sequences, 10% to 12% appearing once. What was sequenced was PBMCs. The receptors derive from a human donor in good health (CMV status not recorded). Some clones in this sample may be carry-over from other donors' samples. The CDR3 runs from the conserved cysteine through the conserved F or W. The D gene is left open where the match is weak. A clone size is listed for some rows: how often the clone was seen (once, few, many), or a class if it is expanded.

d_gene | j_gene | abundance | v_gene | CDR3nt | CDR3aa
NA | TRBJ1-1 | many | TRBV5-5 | TGTGCCAGCAGCTTGGCCGGAACCATGAACACTGAAGCTTTCTTT | CASSLAGTMNTEAFF
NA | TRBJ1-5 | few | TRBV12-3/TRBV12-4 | TGTGCCAGCAGTTCCCCGTCCCGGACCAATCAGCCCCAGCATTTT | CASSSPSRTNQPQHF
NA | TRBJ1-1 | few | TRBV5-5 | TGTGCCAGCACCTCCTGGGGGGCCATGTTGCTGAACACTGAAGCTTTCTTT | CASTSWGAMLLNTEAFF
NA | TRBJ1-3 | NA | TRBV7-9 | TGTGCCAGCAGCTTAGTGCTGGACACCATATATTTT | CASSLVLDTIYF
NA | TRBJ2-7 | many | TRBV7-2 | TGTGCCAGCAGCTTAAGCCTAACCTACGAGCAGTACTTC | CASSLSLTYEQYF
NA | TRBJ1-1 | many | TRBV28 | TGTGCCAGCAGTTCCCAGACCGAAAGGGCTTTCTTT | CASSSQTERAFF
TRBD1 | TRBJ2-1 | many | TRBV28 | TGTGCCGGCCAGGGGGCGAGCTCCTACAATGAGCAGTTCTTC | CAGQGASSYNEQFF
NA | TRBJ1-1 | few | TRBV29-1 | TGCAGCGCCGAGACAGATGTCGCTGAAGCTTTCTTT | CSAETDVAEAFF
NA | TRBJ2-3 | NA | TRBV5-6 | TGTGCCAGCAGCTTTGCCTTACACGCTACGCAGTATTTT | CASSFALHATQYF
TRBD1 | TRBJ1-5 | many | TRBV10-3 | TGTGCCATCAGTGAGCGGGGGGGGACAGGGGGAAATCAGCCCCAGCATTTT | CAISERGGTGGNQPQHF
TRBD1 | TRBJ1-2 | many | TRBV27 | TGTGCCAGCAGTCCCCCCGGGACAGGGGACGGGGGCTACACCTTC | CASSPPGTGDGGYTF
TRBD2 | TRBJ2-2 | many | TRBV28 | TGTGCCAGCAGTCCCCGGACTAGCGTCCACACCGGGGAGCTGTTTTTT | CASSPRTSVHTGELFF
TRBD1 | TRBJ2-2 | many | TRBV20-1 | TGCAGTGCTAGAACCCTGGGGGACAGACAGAACACCGGGGAGCTGTTTTTT | CSARTLGDRQNTGELFF
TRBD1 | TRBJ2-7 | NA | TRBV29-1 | TGCAGCGTTGGAGGACAGGGGGCTGCCGAGCAGTACTTC | CSVGGQGAAEQYF
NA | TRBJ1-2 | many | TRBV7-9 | TGTGCCAGCAGCTTAGAGCCCGGTGGCTACACCTTC | CASSLEPGGYTF
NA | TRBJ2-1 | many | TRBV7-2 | TGTGCCAGCAGCTCAGACAGATTCTCCTACAATGAGCAGTTCTTC | CASSSDRFSYNEQFF
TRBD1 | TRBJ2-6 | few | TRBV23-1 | TGCGCCAGCAGAGAGGTTGGAACAGGGGGCGAGTTGTGTGGGGCCAACGTCCTGACTTTC | CASREVGTGGELCGANVLTF
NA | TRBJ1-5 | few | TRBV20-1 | TGCAGTGCTAGAGATCCCACGTCTACTGCTTCAAATCAGCCCCAGCATTTT | CSARDPTSTASNQPQHF
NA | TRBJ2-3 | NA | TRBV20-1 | TGCAGCGGACTCCAGCGGATCACAGATACGCAGTATTTT | CSGLQRITDTQYF
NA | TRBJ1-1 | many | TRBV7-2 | TGTGCCAGCAGCTTAGATAATTGGGGTGAAGCTTTCTTT | CASSLDNWGEAFF
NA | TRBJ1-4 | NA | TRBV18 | TGTGCCAGCTCACCACAGGGGCGAGGAGAAAAACTGTTTTTT | CASSPQGRGEKLFF
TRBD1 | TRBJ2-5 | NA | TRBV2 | TGTGCCAACAGATCGGAACAGGGGGCTGTAGACCAGTACTTC | CANRSEQGAVDQYF
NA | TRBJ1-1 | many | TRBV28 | TGTGCCAGCAGATGGGCCTCCCGGATGAACACTGAAGCTTTCTTT | CASRWASRMNTEAFF
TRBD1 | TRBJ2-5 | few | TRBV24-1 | TGTGCCACCAGTGACCCGACAGGGGCCGCGAGAGAGACCCAGTACTTC | CATSDPTGAARETQYF
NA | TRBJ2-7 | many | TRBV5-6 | TGTGCCAGCAGCTTGGATCCCCCTGGGGCGGCGGGGCGGATCGAGCAGTACTTC | CASSLDPPGAAGRIEQYF
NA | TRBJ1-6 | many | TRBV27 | TGTGCCAGCAGTTCCCCCGCGGGGGTCGTCCACTTT | CASSSPAGVVHF
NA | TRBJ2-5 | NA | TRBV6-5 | TGTGCCAGCAGCCTTTCGCCTGGCGGCATCCAAGAGACCCAGTACTTC | CASSLSPGGIQETQYF
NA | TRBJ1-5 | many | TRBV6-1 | TGTGCCAGCAGTGAGCCAGGGCTTCAGCCCCAGCATTTT | CASSEPGLQPQHF
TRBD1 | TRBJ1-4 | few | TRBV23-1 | TGCGCCAGCAGGACAGGGAACCCTTCCGTGGGTGAAAAACTGTTTTTT | CASRTGNPSVGEKLFF
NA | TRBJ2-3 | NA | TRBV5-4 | TGTGCCAGCAGCTTGGGGCCGGGTCTTATAAGCACAGATACGCAGTATTTT | CASSLGPGLISTDTQYF
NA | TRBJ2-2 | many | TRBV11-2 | TGTGCCAGCAGCCACCCCGAAATATTCCCCGGGGAGCTGTTTTTT | CASSHPEIFPGELFF